This T cell receptor beta chain was recovered during a study of control samples from healthy donors and cancer patients. From germline, CDR1 is SGHAT and CDR2 FQDESV (reference sequence). With 3 bases clipped from V and 4 bases from J, the junction kept 8 bases outside the gene matches. The CDR3 totals 15 residues. Produced via immunoSEQ multiplex PCR; TCRdb's table is partial and in-frame only. Among 150,000 to 200,000 clones listed, almost 90% were seen once. This chain joins TRBV11-1 and TRBJ1-1, with TRBD1 matching 7 bases. This receptor was identified in a woman aged 45-65 years in good health. The specimen sequenced was blood. CDR3 amino acids: CASSLGQRIGTEAFF. The CDR3 nucleotides read TGTGCCAGCAGCTTGGGACAGAGGATCGGCACTGAAGCTTTCTTT. The complete variable domain, with remaining parts taken from reference TRBV11-1 and TRBJ1-1, reads EAEVAQSPRYKITEKSQAVAFWCDPISGHATLYWYRQILGQGPELLVQFQDESVVDDSQLPKDRFSAERLKGVDSTLKIQPAELGDSAMYLCASSLGQRIGTEAFFGQGTRLTVV.